Listed below are T cell receptor beta chains from one sample, sequenced in a study of T cell clonotyping in hematopoietic cell transplantation. Sequencing was performed with immunoSEQ multiplex PCR; in TCRdb, only in-frame clones are kept and a portion is missing. The sample records about 69,000 clones, roughly 93% being singletons. Sequencing was done on a sample of peripheral blood mononuclear cells. The receptors were sampled from a middle-aged man in good health. Some clones in this sample may be carry-over from other donors' samples. Both conserved end residues are part of each CDR3.

V,CDR3
TRBV29-1,CSALGQALSYEQYF
TRBV11-3,CASSRSLAATDTQYF
TRBV5-1,CASSFGPSGFADTQYF
TRBV5-1,CASSWLGTEAFF
TRBV6-1,CASSEQGAINTGELFF
TRBV5-1,CASSLGSGGRLVSYEQYF
TRBV7-9,CASSEGQNYEQYF
TRBV6-1,CASGVSGATYEQYF
TRBV19,CASSSQSGSFSYEQYF
TRBV19,CASSIGSNYGYTF
TRBV4-1,CASSQVWDSPLHF
TRBV9,CASSVDTGQSQWETQYF
TRBV5-1,CASSLDYRVQETQYF
TRBV28,CASRSPGLGTETGELFF
TRBV28,CASSSPGGNYGYTF
TRBV14,CASSHDRGGWQYF
TRBV11-2,CASSSGGQETQYF
TRBV28,CASTQAGQTGNTIYF
TRBV4-3,CASSQEWGGTSYEQYF
TRBV6-1,CASTLTGKNTEAFF
TRBV28,CASSQTGFREPYEQYF
TRBV19,CASGGAVRTDTQYF
TRBV27,CASSFLLTGQGSTDTQYF
TRBV2,CASSEEQFF
TRBV7-8,CASSLDREVDGYTF
TRBV7-8,CASSLGGGPGTGSYGYTF
TRBV7-2,CASSRDRVDTGELFF
TRBV6-1,CASSGNPTANYGYTF
TRBV28,CATTWGVLQPQHF
TRBV28,CASSSQGSYGYTF
TRBV10-3,CAPNAYQETQYF
TRBV28,CASSKGGGADTQYF
TRBV19,CASNTRVESPLHF
TRBV27,CASSLSGGGVSNQPQHF
TRBV5-6,CASSLYGEGYGYTF
TRBV6-6,CASSSGGVTEAFF
TRBV28,CASRTAGYNEKLFF
TRBV2,CAQVASGSSYEQYF
TRBV12-1,CASSVERQEEWAKNIQYF
TRBV19,CASSMPGNTIYF
TRBV28,CASRPGGALLNQPQHF
TRBV28,CASSIPGAGTNEKLFF
TRBV5-4,CASSPHGTAYEQYF
TRBV4-3,CASRVGRELRTEAFF
TRBV11-2,CASSLDRSRAGYEQYF
TRBV28,CASSEEGFYGYTF
TRBV6-6,CASVSESTDTQYF
TRBV4-2,CASSPKISGFNEKLFF
TRBV7-6,CASSLKWNTEAFF
TRBV11-2,CASSFVSVSGRPYEQYF
TRBV25-1,CASSLQGTEAFF
TRBV28,CASTPFYTGVNTEAFF